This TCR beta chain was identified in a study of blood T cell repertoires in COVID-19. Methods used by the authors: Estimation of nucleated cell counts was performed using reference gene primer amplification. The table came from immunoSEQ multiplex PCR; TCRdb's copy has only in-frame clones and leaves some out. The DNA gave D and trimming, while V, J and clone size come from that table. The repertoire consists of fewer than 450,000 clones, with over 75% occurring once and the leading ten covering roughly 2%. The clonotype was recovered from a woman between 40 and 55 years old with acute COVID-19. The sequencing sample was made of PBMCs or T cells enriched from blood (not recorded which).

CDR3 amino acids: CASSRFDSYNEQFF. DNA of the CDR3: TGTGCCAGCAGCCGTTTTGACAGCTACAATGAGCAGTTCTTC. V usage is TRBV3-1 (or the pseudogene TRBV3-2) and J usage is TRBJ2-1; D possibly corresponds to TRBD1 (5 bases). V lost 4 bases and J 3 bases, leaving 10 bases between the germline ends. The CDR3 consists of 14 residues. Germline CDR1 LGHDT, CDR2 YNNKEL (reference sequence).